Sequencing of this T cell receptor beta chain was carried out in a study of CD8 T cells in Susac syndrome. RNA totalling about 0.5 to 1 ug underwent reverse transcription with random hexamers. The amplification used immunoSEQ multiplex PCR on TCR beta CDR3; it spanned 54 Vbeta and 13 Jbeta. TCRdb re-analysed the immunoSEQ multiplex PCR reads in MiXCR, keeping a single row per CDR3 protein. The profile covers some 140,000 distinct CDR3 sequences, with around 75% appearing a single time and about 0.51% taken by the ten largest. V dropped 4 bases and J dropped 8; count of bases not matched to a gene: 5. The CDR3 has 13 amino acids. Germline assignment: CDR1 MGHDK and CDR2 SYGVNS. The authors carried out high-throughput sequencing of TCR beta. They applied it to CD8+ and CD4+ T cells obtained from blood.

The sequenced sample consisted of CD8+ T cells from PBMCs. The chain links TRBV25-1 to TRBJ2-1; 7 nucleotides match TRBD1. This clonotype was sampled from a human donor with multiple sclerosis. The CDR3 is CASSGSGTDEQFF. CDR3 nucleotides: TGTGCCAGCAGTGGCTCCGGGACAGATGAGCAGTTCTTC.